This TCR beta chain was identified during a study of blood T cells in healthy people across ages. General study points: Investigators viewed diversity estimates from one million T cells as underestimates, the study reported.

Germline lookup yields CDR1 SQVTM and CDR2 ANQGSEA. The CDR3 has 13 residues. V shed 6 bases, J shed 1 base, and the junction held 4 bases outside the gene matches. In this sample, this clonotype turned up a few times. Its specificity is not known. PCR was performed a second time for about 7 to 11 cycles using a sample-barcoded 5' primer and a J-beta primer mix. TCRdb called the 5' RACE reads again in MiXCR, with one record for every CDR3 protein. This sample has 650,000 or so distinct CDR3 sequences; 52% occur once, and the top ten carry less than 15%. V is TRBV29-1 and J is TRBJ2-7; 9 nucleotides line up with TRBD1. Input material: blood. The receptor comes from a woman of 80 years or more in good health. The CDR3: CSVKTGGSYEQYF. The DNA for the CDR3 is TGCAGCGTAAAGACAGGGGGGTCCTACGAGCAGTACTTC.